These T cell receptor beta chains were read from a single sample in a study of blood T cell repertoires in COVID-19. Some clones are missing from TCRdb's copy, which holds only in-frame ones; the method was immunoSEQ multiplex PCR. The data show 95,000 to 130,000 clones, approximately 80% seen once. Sequenced sample: peripheral blood. The receptors shown here come from a man between 65 and 85 years old with active or convalescent COVID-19. Each CDR3 is given with its conserved first and last residue. The order of the fields is CDR3 DNA, CDR3 protein, J gene, clone size, D gene, V gene. The D gene is left open where the match is weak. Not all rows give a size; the values are once, few, many and, for expanded clones, a class.

CDR3nt: TGTGCCACCAGCCCTCGCGGGCCGGGTGAAGCTTTCTTT; CDR3aa: CATSPRGPGEAFF; j_gene: TRBJ1-1; abundance: few; d_gene: .; v_gene: TRBV15
CDR3nt: TGTGCCAGCAGCCAATCTACAGGGGTTTACAATGAGCAGTTCTTC; CDR3aa: CASSQSTGVYNEQFF; j_gene: TRBJ2-1; abundance: .; d_gene: TRBD1; v_gene: TRBV3-1/TRBV3-2
CDR3nt: TGCGCCAGCAGTGAGGTGACAGGGTATGCAGATACGCAGTATTTT; CDR3aa: CASSEVTGYADTQYF; j_gene: TRBJ2-3; abundance: few; d_gene: TRBD1; v_gene: TRBV10-2
CDR3nt: TGTGCCACCAGCAGAGGAACTAGCGGGAGGGCCGGTGAGACCCAGTACTTC; CDR3aa: CATSRGTSGRAGETQYF; j_gene: TRBJ2-5; abundance: .; d_gene: TRBD2; v_gene: TRBV15
CDR3nt: TGTGCCAGCAGCCAAGGTGGCACGGTCAGGGTGAACACTGAAGCTTTCTTT; CDR3aa: CASSQGGTVRVNTEAFF; j_gene: TRBJ1-1; abundance: .; d_gene: .; v_gene: TRBV3-1/TRBV3-2
CDR3nt: TGTGCCAGCCGCCCCAGGAGACTAGCGGGAGTGTCAGATACGCAGTATTTT; CDR3aa: CASRPRRLAGVSDTQYF; j_gene: TRBJ2-3; abundance: .; d_gene: TRBD2; v_gene: TRBV19
CDR3nt: TGTGCCAGCAGCTTAGGACAGACCAATTCACCCCTCCACTTT; CDR3aa: CASSLGQTNSPLHF; j_gene: TRBJ1-6; abundance: .; d_gene: .; v_gene: TRBV7-9
CDR3nt: TGTGCCAGCTCACCAGCGGGGACTCAGCCCCAGCATTTT; CDR3aa: CASSPAGTQPQHF; j_gene: TRBJ1-5; abundance: .; d_gene: .; v_gene: TRBV18
CDR3nt: TGCGCCAGCAGCGCGGGACAGGGAGATGGCTACACCTTC; CDR3aa: CASSAGQGDGYTF; j_gene: TRBJ1-2; abundance: .; d_gene: TRBD1; v_gene: TRBV5-1
CDR3nt: TGTGCCACCACCCAGGACAGGGCGAATCAGCCCCAGCATTTT; CDR3aa: CATTQDRANQPQHF; j_gene: TRBJ1-5; abundance: .; d_gene: TRBD1; v_gene: TRBV24-1
CDR3nt: TGTGCCAGCTCACCACAAGGACAGGGGCCTTACGAGCAGTACTTC; CDR3aa: CASSPQGQGPYEQYF; j_gene: TRBJ2-7; abundance: .; d_gene: TRBD1; v_gene: TRBV18
CDR3nt: TGTGCCAGCAGTAGACAGGGGGATACCTACAATGAGCAGTTCTTC; CDR3aa: CASSRQGDTYNEQFF; j_gene: TRBJ2-1; abundance: .; d_gene: TRBD1; v_gene: TRBV6-5
CDR3nt: TGTGCCAGTAGTATCCCACCCAGAGGCTACACCTTC; CDR3aa: CASSIPPRGYTF; j_gene: TRBJ1-2; abundance: .; d_gene: .; v_gene: TRBV19
CDR3nt: TGTGCCAGCAGCTTAGAAACAGGGGGAGCCAACACTGAAGCTTTCTTT; CDR3aa: CASSLETGGANTEAFF; j_gene: TRBJ1-1; abundance: few; d_gene: TRBD1; v_gene: TRBV7-2
CDR3nt: TGTGCCAGCAGTTACCAGCGATCCTACGAGCAGTACTTC; CDR3aa: CASSYQRSYEQYF; j_gene: TRBJ2-7; abundance: .; d_gene: .; v_gene: TRBV6-2/TRBV6-3
CDR3nt: TGTGCCAGCAGCTTCGGGACAGGCCAGGGCACTGAAGCTTTCTTT; CDR3aa: CASSFGTGQGTEAFF; j_gene: TRBJ1-1; abundance: .; d_gene: TRBD1; v_gene: TRBV7-2
CDR3nt: TGTGCCAGCAGCCTGGGACAGGGTTCCTACAATGAGCAGTTCTTC; CDR3aa: CASSLGQGSYNEQFF; j_gene: TRBJ2-1; abundance: .; d_gene: TRBD1; v_gene: TRBV11-3
CDR3nt: TGTGCCAGCAGTGAAGTGTACCGGGGGTACTATGGCTACACCTTC; CDR3aa: CASSEVYRGYYGYTF; j_gene: TRBJ1-2; abundance: .; d_gene: .; v_gene: TRBV6-1
CDR3nt: TGTGCCAGTAGTATAATGGATAGCTCACGAGAGACCCAGTACTTC; CDR3aa: CASSIMDSSRETQYF; j_gene: TRBJ2-5; abundance: .; d_gene: .; v_gene: TRBV19
CDR3nt: TGTGCCAGCAGCTTGCGAGGGACAGGGGAACGTGATACGCAGTATTTT; CDR3aa: CASSLRGTGERDTQYF; j_gene: TRBJ2-3; abundance: .; d_gene: TRBD1; v_gene: TRBV7-9
CDR3nt: TGTGCCAGCAGCCTGACAGGGGATGGAAACACCATATATTTT; CDR3aa: CASSLTGDGNTIYF; j_gene: TRBJ1-3; abundance: .; d_gene: TRBD1; v_gene: TRBV11-2
CDR3nt: TGTGCCAGTAGTATAGGAGGGACTGGGACGGGGGAGCAGTACTTC; CDR3aa: CASSIGGTGTGEQYF; j_gene: TRBJ2-7; abundance: .; d_gene: .; v_gene: TRBV19
CDR3nt: TGCGCCAGCAGCCAAGATCGGGGAACCGGGTATGGCTACACCTTC; CDR3aa: CASSQDRGTGYGYTF; j_gene: TRBJ1-2; abundance: once; d_gene: .; v_gene: TRBV4-3
CDR3nt: TGTGCCAGCAGCCTCGGGGATTACAATGAGCAGTTCTTC; CDR3aa: CASSLGDYNEQFF; j_gene: TRBJ2-1; abundance: .; d_gene: .; v_gene: TRBV7-7
CDR3nt: TGTGCCAGTAGTGAGGGGGATCAGGGTGAAAAACTGTTTTTT; CDR3aa: CASSEGDQGEKLFF; j_gene: TRBJ1-4; abundance: few; d_gene: .; v_gene: TRBV19
CDR3nt: TGCGCCAGCAGCTTGGCCGACAGAATGAACACTGAAGCTTTCTTT; CDR3aa: CASSLADRMNTEAFF; j_gene: TRBJ1-1; abundance: .; d_gene: .; v_gene: TRBV5-1
CDR3nt: TGTGCCAGCAGTGATGGTAGGGGAGAGACCCAGTACTTC; CDR3aa: CASSDGRGETQYF; j_gene: TRBJ2-5; abundance: .; d_gene: .; v_gene: TRBV6-1
CDR3nt: TGTGCCAGCAGTGGACTAGCGGGAGGGGCCAATGAGCAGTTCTTC; CDR3aa: CASSGLAGGANEQFF; j_gene: TRBJ2-1; abundance: .; d_gene: .; v_gene: TRBV21-1
CDR3nt: TGTGCCAGCAGCAAAAAGGAGGAGGGTGGCTACACCTTC; CDR3aa: CASSKKEEGGYTF; j_gene: TRBJ1-2; abundance: .; d_gene: .; v_gene: TRBV6-2/TRBV6-3
CDR3nt: TGTGCCATCAGCCCCGCACTAGCGGGGGGACGCACAGATACGCAGTATTTT; CDR3aa: CAISPALAGGRTDTQYF; j_gene: TRBJ2-3; abundance: .; d_gene: TRBD2; v_gene: TRBV10-3
CDR3nt: TGTGCCAGCAGTTTAGCGGGACTTGGAGATACGCAGTATTTT; CDR3aa: CASSLAGLGDTQYF; j_gene: TRBJ2-3; abundance: .; d_gene: TRBD2; v_gene: TRBV2
CDR3nt: TGTGCCAGCAGCCACCAGGTCTCCTACGAGCAGTACTTC; CDR3aa: CASSHQVSYEQYF; j_gene: TRBJ2-7; abundance: .; d_gene: .; v_gene: TRBV3-1/TRBV3-2
CDR3nt: TGTGCTAGTGGTCCCATCGTTGGGGGCGCGTCTGACACCGGGGAGCTGTTTTTT; CDR3aa: CASGPIVGGASDTGELFF; j_gene: TRBJ2-2; abundance: .; d_gene: .; v_gene: TRBV12-5
CDR3nt: TGTGCCAGCAGTGCCGCACAGGGGTACAAAGAGACCCAGTACTTC; CDR3aa: CASSAAQGYKETQYF; j_gene: TRBJ2-5; abundance: .; d_gene: TRBD1; v_gene: TRBV2
CDR3nt: TGTGCCAGCAGTTTTAGATCGGGGAACACTGAAGCTTTCTTT; CDR3aa: CASSFRSGNTEAFF; j_gene: TRBJ1-1; abundance: .; d_gene: .; v_gene: TRBV28
CDR3nt: TGTGCCAGCCGGGGGGCGCGGTACGAGCAGTACTTC; CDR3aa: CASRGARYEQYF; j_gene: TRBJ2-7; abundance: .; d_gene: .; v_gene: TRBV7-9
CDR3nt: TGTGCCAGCAGCTTCGACAGGGGGGCCTACAATGAGCAGTTCTTC; CDR3aa: CASSFDRGAYNEQFF; j_gene: TRBJ2-1; abundance: once; d_gene: TRBD1; v_gene: TRBV7-2
CDR3nt: TGTGCCAGCAGTTTTAAGGGGATCAATCAGCCCCAGCATTTT; CDR3aa: CASSFKGINQPQHF; j_gene: TRBJ1-5; abundance: .; d_gene: .; v_gene: TRBV27
CDR3nt: TGTGCCAGCAGCCTACAGGGTATGAGTGAAGCTTTCTTT; CDR3aa: CASSLQGMSEAFF; j_gene: TRBJ1-1; abundance: .; d_gene: .; v_gene: TRBV7-2
CDR3nt: TGTGCCATCAATTCCGCGGGGGCTGGGACTGAAGCTTTCTTT; CDR3aa: CAINSAGAGTEAFF; j_gene: TRBJ1-1; abundance: .; d_gene: .; v_gene: TRBV10-3
CDR3nt: TGTGCCAGCAGATCTACAGGGATCGATGGCTACACCTTC; CDR3aa: CASRSTGIDGYTF; j_gene: TRBJ1-2; abundance: .; d_gene: .; v_gene: TRBV28
CDR3nt: TGTGCCAGCAGCTTAGTGCAGAACTATGGCTACACCTTC; CDR3aa: CASSLVQNYGYTF; j_gene: TRBJ1-2; abundance: once; d_gene: .; v_gene: TRBV7-2
CDR3nt: TGCGCCAGCAGCGGGGGACTAGCGGGAGTATCCTACAATGAGCAGTTCTTC; CDR3aa: CASSGGLAGVSYNEQFF; j_gene: TRBJ2-1; abundance: few; d_gene: TRBD2; v_gene: TRBV5-1
CDR3nt: TGTGCCAGCAGCACCCTCCGGGACAGATATAGCAATCAGCCCCAGCATTTT; CDR3aa: CASSTLRDRYSNQPQHF; j_gene: TRBJ1-5; abundance: .; d_gene: .; v_gene: TRBV21-1
CDR3nt: TGCGCCAGCAGCCAAGATGCGGGACTAGGAAACTACGAGCAGTACTTC; CDR3aa: CASSQDAGLGNYEQYF; j_gene: TRBJ2-7; abundance: once; d_gene: TRBD2; v_gene: TRBV4-1
CDR3nt: TGTGCCAGCAGCTTGTCAGGGCGGACCGGGGAGCTGTTTTTT; CDR3aa: CASSLSGRTGELFF; j_gene: TRBJ2-2; abundance: many; d_gene: .; v_gene: TRBV5-4
CDR3nt: TGTGCCAGTAGCGCGGGACTACCAACCTACGAGCAGTACTTC; CDR3aa: CASSAGLPTYEQYF; j_gene: TRBJ2-7; abundance: .; d_gene: TRBD2; v_gene: TRBV19
CDR3nt: TGTGCCAGCAGTTACACCGGGAACAATCAGCCCCAGCATTTT; CDR3aa: CASSYTGNNQPQHF; j_gene: TRBJ1-5; abundance: .; d_gene: .; v_gene: TRBV6-2/TRBV6-3
CDR3nt: TGCGCCAGCAGAAGTAGCGGGAGAGGGGGTGAGACCCAGTACTTC; CDR3aa: CASRSSGRGGETQYF; j_gene: TRBJ2-5; abundance: once; d_gene: TRBD2; v_gene: TRBV10-2
CDR3nt: TGTGCCAGTAGGCCCGGACAGACCGATAATTCACCCCTCCACTTT; CDR3aa: CASRPGQTDNSPLHF; j_gene: TRBJ1-6; abundance: .; d_gene: .; v_gene: TRBV19
CDR3nt: TGTGCCAGCTCACCACGACGGGACAATCAGCCCCAGCATTTT; CDR3aa: CASSPRRDNQPQHF; j_gene: TRBJ1-5; abundance: .; d_gene: .; v_gene: TRBV18
CDR3nt: TGTGCCAGCAGCGTAGGAGGCAGGGGTGCCGCCGGGGAGCTGTTTTTT; CDR3aa: CASSVGGRGAAGELFF; j_gene: TRBJ2-2; abundance: .; d_gene: .; v_gene: TRBV9
CDR3nt: TGTGCCAGCTCACATGGCCGGGGTTCTGAAGCTTTCTTT; CDR3aa: CASSHGRGSEAFF; j_gene: TRBJ1-1; abundance: .; d_gene: .; v_gene: TRBV18
CDR3nt: TGTGCCAGCAGTCCCTGGGGACAGCAAGAGACCCAGTACTTC; CDR3aa: CASSPWGQQETQYF; j_gene: TRBJ2-5; abundance: .; d_gene: TRBD1; v_gene: TRBV27